The clone carrying this TCR beta chain was detected a few times. This sample is part of a study of identical twins. Using its own MiXCR run on the 5' RACE reads, TCRdb lists one record per CDR3 protein. In the table there are 200,000 to 250,000 distinct CDR3 sequences, about 7.5% of which are singletons. These data were also filed under a second study, of yellow fever vaccine responses in identical twins.

The material sequenced was memory (CD45RO+) T cells sorted from blood. The receptor was isolated from a young woman in good health.

The CDR3 sequence is CASSPLTGTGELFF. The CDR3 DNA sequence: TGTGCCAGCAGCCCGCTGACCGGAACCGGGGAGCTGTTTTTT. The V and J genes are TRBV7-2 and TRBJ2-2, with D uncertain. CDR1 is SGHTA, CDR2 FQGNSA, per germline. V was clipped by 5 bases and J by 5 bases, with 12 bases between them. The CDR3 has 14 residues.